This T cell receptor (beta chain) derives from a study of yellow fever vaccine responses in identical twins. V was trimmed by 3 bases and J by 1 base, leaving 3 bases between them. Germline V gene sequence: CDR1 DFQATT, CDR2 SNEGSKA (reference sequence). The CDR3 runs to 11 residues. TCRdb used MiXCR to reprocess the RT-PCR reads, holding one entry per CDR3 protein. The table includes a few thousand distinct CDR3 sequences, 80% detected once. Whole-study findings and limits: Each twin's T cell response to the vaccine was reported to look partly convergent and partly personalized.

This clonotype was seen once. Its antigen is unknown. This specimen was T cells from blood (PBMCs), unsorted or a sorted subset (not recorded which), taken before or after yellow fever vaccination (not recorded which). The V and J genes are TRBV20-1 and TRBJ2-5; D ambiguous. This clonotype was sampled from a female donor who received the yellow fever vaccine. The CDR3 region has the DNA TGCAGTGCTAGGCGCCAAGAGACCCAGTACTTC. Its protein is CSARRQETQYF.